The 5 T cell receptor beta chains below all came from one sample that was sequenced in a study of a mutant IDH1 vaccine in newly diagnosed glioma. Sequenced by immunoSEQ multiplex PCR; TCRdb stores in-frame clones only, minus some. The sample lists 60,000 to 85,000 clones; more than 80% were seen once. The antigens for these receptors are not known. Specified time point: week 23, last vaccination. What each vaccine dose contained was 300 ug of mutant IDH1 20-mer peptide, accompanied by topical imiquimod. This material consisted of PBMCs, taken from a glioma patient whose treatment included an IDH1 peptide vaccine. These receptors originate from a woman aged 45-59 years with glioma.

The chain uses TRBV4-1 and TRBJ2-7, with 7 bases lining up with TRBD2. Per germline, CDR1 MGHRA and CDR2 YSYEKL. V shed 4 bases, J shed 4 bases, and the junction held 10 bases outside the gene matches. The CDR3 length is 15 residues. The CDR3 reads CASSRLELREYEQYF. CDR3 coding DNA: TGCGCCAGCAGCCGCCTGGAGTTGCGGGAGTACGAGCAGTACTTC.

The chain couples TRBV27 to TRBJ1-6; TRBD1 is a possible D gene (5 bases). CDR3 size: 15 residues. Germline V CDR1 and CDR2: MNHEY, SMNVEV (reference sequence). V was clipped by 6 bases and J by 5 bases, with 14 bases between them. The CDR3 DNA follows: TGTGCCAGCAGCTTGAGGGGAAACCATAATTCACCCCTCCACTTT. The encoded protein is CASSLRGNHNSPLHF.

The chain couples TRBV6-6 to TRBJ2-7; D is uncertain. The V gene lost 6 bases and the J gene lost 0 bases, with 9 bases spanning the gap. Germline values: CDR1 MNHNY, CDR2 SVGAGI (reference sequence). This CDR3 contains 13 residues. The CDR3 DNA reads TGTGCCAGCAGGATCAGCGACTCCTACGAGCAGTACTTC. Its protein product is CASRISDSYEQYF.

This clone appeared once. This chain joins TRBV4-2 and TRBJ2-1; D is unclear. CDR1 is LGHNA, CDR2 YNFKEQ, per germline. V shed 0 bases and J shed 13 bases, with 10 bases lying between them. The CDR3 loop spans 12 amino acids. The CDR3 loop is CASSQDVGEQFF. DNA of the CDR3: TGTGCCAGCAGCCAAGATGTTGGGGAACAGTTCTTC.

This chain connects TRBV18 to TRBJ2-7; 7 bases line up with TRBD2. With V trimmed by 3 bases and J by 4 bases, 3 bases remained unmatched. This CDR3 is built from 13 residues. Germline loops: CDR1 KGHSH, CDR2 LQKENI. CDR3 in DNA: TGTGCCAGCTCACCTCGGGACTATTACGAGCAGTACTTC. Translating it yields CASSPRDYYEQYF. Using reference TRBV18 and TRBJ2-7 for the parts outside the CDR3, the full variable domain is NAGVMQNPRHLVRRRGQEARLRCSPMKGHSHVYWYRQLPEEGLKFMVYLQKENIIDESGMPKERFSAEFPKEGPSILRIQQVVRGDSAAYFCASSPRDYYEQYFGPGTRLTVT.